This T cell receptor (beta chain) was captured in a study of cytomegalovirus exposure and HLA in healthy donors. Study information: The approximately 120 validation repertoires and the approximately 630 first-cohort repertoires shared a platform, a later analysis reported. Whole-study results and caveats: According to a later analysis, TCR clusters from the first cohort tended to co-occur in the 120 or so validation repertoires. Cytomegalovirus association was listed for around 170 TCR beta chains. The classifier reportedly diagnosed cytomegalovirus status with high specificity and sensitivity.

Measured with immunoSEQ multiplex PCR; TCRdb has only the in-frame clones, and not every one. The repertoire holds tens of thousands of clones, with 85% to 95% as singletons. A remark on this clone: The antigen remains unidentified.

Sequencing was carried out using PBMCs. The origin of this receptor is a woman aged 18-35 years in good health and CMV-seronegative.

The CDR3 bases are TGTGGCAGGGATAGGAGACGAAAGACCTATGGCTACACCTTC. This gives the protein CGRDRRRKTYGYTF. The chain employs TRBV8-2 and TRBJ1-2. TRBV8-2 is listed as a pseudogene. This CDR3 spans 14 amino acids.